The 18 T cell receptor beta chains below were found in one sample sequenced in a study of early T cells in non-severe SARS-CoV-2 infection. Each CDR3 protein gets one entry after TCRdb re-called the 5' RACE reads with MiXCR. This sample yields more than 95,000 distinct CDR3 sequences, of which approximately 11% are seen a single time; roughly 4.5% belongs to the top ten. Sequenced material: whole blood, taken at baseline. These receptor sequences come from an adult who was a healthcare worker with PCR-confirmed SARS-CoV-2 infection or an uninfected control (not recorded which).

This clonotype came up a few times. The V gene is TRBV6-6, the J gene TRBJ2-7; D might be TRBD2 (6 bases). Trimming took off 0 bases at V and 6 bases at J, with 21 bases between the two ends. Germline V gives CDR1 MNHNY, CDR2 SVGAGI (reference sequence). The CDR3 totals 17 residues. This CDR3 is CASSYSITAGTEGEQYF. In nucleotides, the CDR3 is TGTGCCAGCAGTTACTCGATAACCGCGGGAACGGAAGGCGAGCAGTACTTC.

This clonotype was observed a handful of times. V is TRBV7-7 and J is TRBJ2-1; 8 positions agree with TRBD1. V lost 5 bases and J lost 6; bases outside the gene matches: 6. CDR1 and CDR2 (germline): SSHAT, FNYEAQ (reference sequence). The CDR3 consists of 14 residues. This chain's CDR3 is CASSTGTGINEQFF. The CDR3 DNA sequence: TGTGCCAGCAGCACCGGGACAGGTATCAATGAGCAGTTCTTC.

This clonotype appeared many times. The chain carries TRBV27 and TRBJ1-4; no clear D. This CDR3 region has 13 residues. Germline V gene data show CDR1 as MNHEY and CDR2 as SMNVEV (reference sequence). With 2 bases removed from V and 3 bases from J, the gap between germline ends came to 4 bases. CDR3 DNA: TGTGCCAGCAGTTTAGTCCCTAATGAAAAACTGTTTTTT. It yields the protein CASSLVPNEKLFF.

The chain couples TRBV4-2 to TRBJ1-1, with D hard to call. The germline V gene has CDR1 LGHNA and CDR2 YNFKEQ. V shed 5 bases and J shed 1 base, with 11 bases lying between them. This CDR3 spans 14 amino acids. CDR3 in amino acids: CASSVQRENTEAFF. In DNA form, the CDR3 reads TGTGCCAGCAGCGTGCAAAGAGAGAACACTGAAGCTTTCTTT.

This clonotype has ten or more counts. The junction and the germline gene differ at one end; a read error may be behind it. The J gene is TRBJ2-3, the V gene TRBV7-2, with 10 bases that match TRBD2. Germline values: CDR1 SGHTA, CDR2 FQGNSA. This CDR3 comprises 15 residues. CDR3 nucleotide sequence: TGTGCCAGCAGCTCCTGGACTAGCGGCACGGATACGCAGTATTTT. Its translation is CASSSWTSGTDTQYF.

CDR3 in DNA: TGTGCCAGCAGAGACAGGGGGCAAGAGACCCAGTACTTC. Its translation is CASRDRGQETQYF. The chain joins TRBV7-2 to TRBJ2-5, with 9 nucleotides matching TRBD1. The V and J ends lost 6 bases and 2 bases, in that order; junction bases with no gene match: 1. The CDR3 length is 13 residues. The germline gives CDR1 SGHTA, CDR2 FQGNSA.

The chain uses TRBV4-2 and TRBJ2-5; the D call may be TRBD1 or TRBD2 (5 bases each). The V end lost 1 base, the J end lost 5 bases, and 14 bases lay between the germline ends. The CDR3 runs 15 residues. In germline, CDR1 is LGHNA, CDR2 YNFKEQ. The CDR3 DNA follows: TGTGCCAGCAGCCAAGGGATCGGGACGGCGGAGACCCAGTACTTC. This gives the protein CASSQGIGTAETQYF.

This clonotype occurred many times. The genes are TRBV5-1 and TRBJ1-4; D uncertain. The germline CDR1 and CDR2 sequences are SGHRS and YFSETQ. V was trimmed by 4 bases and J by 5 bases, leaving 27 bases between them. CDR3 length: 19 amino acids. The CDR3 nucleotides are TGCGCCAGCAGCCTACTTGCTGGCGGTCCTGGAGGTCGAAATGAAAAACTGTTTTTT. It specifies CASSLLAGGPGGRNEKLFF.

The rearrangement uses TRBV6-5 and TRBJ1-2, with TRBD1 as a possible D gene (6 bases). V lost 5 bases, J lost 4 bases, and 11 bases lay in between. Germline V CDR1 and CDR2: MNHEY, SVGAGI. The CDR3 length is 13 residues. The CDR3 DNA sequence: TGTGCCAGCAGTCAGGACAGCCTCTATGGCTACACCTTC. Protein sequence: CASSQDSLYGYTF.

There are a few counts of this clonotype. The chain carries TRBV11-2 and TRBJ1-1; D uncertain. V lost 0 bases and J 0 bases, leaving 8 bases between the germline ends. CDR1 and CDR2 from the germline V gene are SGHAT and FQNNGV. The CDR3 extends over 15 amino acids. CDR3 sequence (DNA): TGTGCCAGCAGCTTAGATTTTAGGATGAACACTGAAGCTTTCTTT. It yields the protein CASSLDFRMNTEAFF.

This chain connects TRBV6-4 to TRBJ2-1; 13 nucleotides match TRBD2. V trimming: 5 bases; J trimming: 6 bases; junction bases outside the gene matches: 4. The V gene's germline CDR1 is MRHNA and CDR2 SNTAGT. CDR3 length: 15 residues. The CDR3 sequence is CASSKLAGGFNEQFF. CDR3 nucleotide sequence: TGTGCCAGCAGTAAACTAGCGGGGGGGTTCAATGAGCAGTTCTTC.

The rearrangement links TRBV20-1 to TRBJ1-1, with D unresolved. The CDR3 totals 13 residues. Trimming took off 5 bases at V and 1 base at J, with 11 bases between the two ends. Per the germline V gene, CDR1 is DFQATT and CDR2 is SNEGSKA (reference sequence). CDR3 sequence (DNA): TGCAGTGCTTGGACCGTTGCGAACACTGAAGCTTTCTTT. As protein: CSAWTVANTEAFF.

This clonotype was seen ten or more times. The J gene is TRBJ2-7, the V gene TRBV29-1; a possible D gene is TRBD1 (6 bases). CDR1 is SQVTM and CDR2 is ANQGSEA in the germline V gene. This CDR3 has 13 residues. The V and J ends lost 1 base and 2 bases respectively, with 9 bases between them. The CDR3 sequence is CSVEGQGTYEQYF. Written as DNA, the CDR3 is TGCAGCGTTGAAGGGCAGGGGACCTACGAGCAGTACTTC.

The J gene is TRBJ1-2, the V gene TRBV4-3; D is undetermined. The CDR3 runs 13 residues. V dropped 0 bases and J dropped 7 bases, with 9 bases sitting between them. Germline V CDR1 and CDR2: LGHNA, YSLEER. CDR3 in DNA: TGCGCCAGCAGCCAAGATCTCATAGCTGGCTACACCTTC. Translation: CASSQDLIAGYTF.

A word on this clonotype: A much larger clone differs by one base, so this may be a read error. V and J are TRBV4-1 and TRBJ2-1, with 10 positions matching TRBD1. The germline V gene encodes CDR1 MGHRA and CDR2 YSYEKL. The CDR3 spans 15 residues. After removal of 4 bases from V and 8 bases from J, the junction contained 8 bases not matched to a gene. The chain's CDR3 is CASSLPGQGNYEQFF. CDR3 coding DNA: TGCGCCAGCAGCCTCCCGGGACAGGGGAACTATGAGCAGTTCTTC.

The J gene is TRBJ2-3, the V gene TRBV6-6, with D possibly matching TRBD1 (6 bases). The CDR3 covers 15 residues. Between the trimmed V and J ends, which lost 3 bases and 0 bases, there was a span of 10 bases. The germline gives CDR1 MNHNY, CDR2 SVGAGI (reference sequence). CDR3 in DNA: TGTGCCAGCAGTTATGGCAGGGGAAGCACAGATACGCAGTATTTT. It is translated as CASSYGRGSTDTQYF.

The V and J genes are TRBV2 and TRBJ2-3, with TRBD2 as a possible D gene (6 bases). The CDR3 loop spans 16 amino acids. CDR1 is SNHLY and CDR2 is FYNNEI in the germline V gene. The ends were cut back, 4 bases at V and 5 bases at J, with 19 bases in the middle. CDR3 DNA: TGTGCCAGCAGTGGGGGCGGGACGGTGTTGCAAGATACGCAGTATTTT. Protein sequence: CASSGGGTVLQDTQYF.

Concerning this clonotype itself: A read error is possible here, since a much larger clone lies one base away. The V and J genes are TRBV19 and TRBJ2-2; no firm D call. The CDR3 sequence is 13 residues long. Germline CDR1 and CDR2: LNHDA and SQIVND (reference sequence). The CDR3 sequence is CACSILGSGELFF. In DNA, the CDR3 is TGTGCCTGTAGTATATTAGGGTCCGGGGAGCTGTTTTTT.